The 16 T cell receptor beta chains reported below all come from one sample, sequenced in a study of OX40 agonist ivuxolimab in advanced cancers. Measured with immunoSEQ multiplex PCR; TCRdb has only the in-frame clones, and not every one. Among over 100,000 clones, approximately 94% were seen once, and the ten largest hold approximately 0.93%. This specimen was CD4+ or CD8+ T cells sorted from blood, taken in a trial of the OX40 agonist ivuxolimab. The receptors were sampled from an adult with an advanced solid tumor such as melanoma, head and neck, liver or kidney cancer.

The sample holds a few counts of this clone. This chain uses TRBV7-9 with TRBJ1-5; D is ambiguous. V gave up 3 bases and J gave up 2 bases, with 8 bases separating them. Germline assignment: CDR1 SEHNR and CDR2 FQNEAQ (reference sequence). The CDR3 sequence is 14 residues long. The chain's CDR3 is CASSFGIGNQPQHF. CDR3 nucleotide sequence: TGTGCCAGCAGCTTTGGTATTGGCAATCAGCCCCAGCATTTT.

The chain joins TRBV11-2 to TRBJ1-1, with D unresolved. Between the trimmed V and J ends, which lost 0 bases and 1 base, there was a span of 12 bases. The CDR3 is 16 residues long. Looked up from germline, CDR1 is SGHAT and CDR2 is FQNNGV. The CDR3 protein is CASSLENAGSNTEAFF. For the CDR3, the DNA is TGTGCCAGCAGCTTAGAAAATGCAGGATCGAACACTGAAGCTTTCTTT. Combining the CDR3 with reference TRBV11-2 and TRBJ1-1 gives the whole variable domain EAGVAQSPRYKIIEKRQSVAFWCNPISGHATLYWYQQILGQGPKLLIQFQNNGVVDDSQLPKDRFSAERLKGVDSTLKIQPAKLEDSAVYLCASSLENAGSNTEAFFGQGTRLTVV.

The V gene is TRBV18, the J gene TRBJ2-4; TRBD1 is a possible D gene (5 bases). CDR3 length: 13 residues. V was pared by 6 bases and J by 12 bases, with 18 bases between. The germline V gene encodes CDR1 KGHSH and CDR2 LQKENI. Here the CDR3 DNA reads TGTGCCAGCTCTGGGGCTGGCTCAGAGTCTCAGTACTTC. Protein: CASSGAGSESQYF.

The genes are TRBV19 and TRBJ2-5, with 14 bases lining up with TRBD2. The V and J ends lost 1 base and 7 bases, in that order; junction bases with no gene match: 5. The CDR3 contains 16 residues. Per the germline V gene, CDR1 is LNHDA and CDR2 is SQIVND (reference sequence). This CDR3 reads CASSIARTSGRLTQYF. The CDR3 region has the DNA TGTGCCAGTAGTATAGCCAGGACTAGCGGGAGGTTGACCCAGTACTTC.

The CDR3 coding sequence is TGTGCCACCAGCAGAGATCCAGACAACACTGAAGCTTTCTTT. The encoded protein is CATSRDPDNTEAFF. The chain has TRBV15 and TRBJ1-1; D is ambiguous. Germline loops: CDR1 LNHNV, CDR2 YYDKDF (reference sequence). This CDR3 region has 14 residues. Trimming left V 0 bases short and J 2 bases short, with 7 bases between.

This chain connects TRBV29-1 to TRBJ2-7; TRBD1 aligns across 9 bases. J lost 3 bases, V lost 7 bases, and 7 bases had no gene match. Germline V gives CDR1 SQVTM, CDR2 ANQGSEA. This CDR3 has 13 amino acids. The CDR3 DNA reads as TGCAGCGCCGAAGGGGACAGGGACTACGAGCAGTACTTC. Protein: CSAEGDRDYEQYF.

As regards this clone: At one of its ends the junction is not consistent with the germline gene, which may arise from a read error. V is TRBV5-4 and J is TRBJ1-3, with TRBD1 as a possible D gene (6 bases). The length of the CDR3 is 17 residues. Looked up from germline, CDR1 is SGHNT and CDR2 is YYREEE (reference sequence). The CDR3 nucleotides are TGCGCCAGCAGCCAAGAGCTTACAGGGCTCTCTGGAAACACCATATATTTT. This encodes CASSQELTGLSGNTIYF.

This clone was counted once. The chain combines TRBV7-3 with TRBJ2-1; 13 positions match TRBD2. The CDR3 is 18 residues long. V shed 5 bases, J shed 5 bases, and the junction held 12 bases outside the gene matches. Looked up from germline, CDR1 is SGHTA and CDR2 is FQGTGA. In DNA, the CDR3 is TGTGCCAGCAGCGCATTGCCCGGGACTAGCGGGGAAAACAATGAGCAGTTCTTC. Its translation is CASSALPGTSGENNEQFF.

This rearrangement joins TRBV7-2 to TRBJ2-1; 9 bases line up with TRBD2. The germline CDR1 and CDR2 sequences are SGHTA and FQGNSA. V dropped 5 bases and J dropped 8; count of bases not matched to a gene: 13. The CDR3 has 16 amino acids. CDR3 nucleotides: TGTGCCAGCAGCCCCCCCGGGACTAGCAGGTTCCATGAGCAGTTCTTC. Translation: CASSPPGTSRFHEQFF.

Of note for this clone: Other nucleotide sequences in the sample specify the same CDR3. The CDR3 reads CASSLGAGTDTQYF. The CDR3 coding sequence is TGTGCCAGCAGCTTAGGGGCAGGGACAGATACGCAGTATTTT. This rearrangement joins TRBV7-2 to TRBJ2-3; D is perhaps TRBD1 (5 bases). The CDR3 extends over 14 amino acids. The V and J ends lost 1 base and 3 bases respectively, with 8 bases between them. From germline, CDR1 is SGHTA and CDR2 FQGNSA. Variable domain in full (rest from reference TRBV7-2 and TRBJ2-3): GAGVSQSPSNKVTEKGKDVELRCDPISGHTALYWYRQSLGQGLEFLIYFQGNSAPDKSGLPSDRFSAERTGGSVSTLTIQRTQQEDSAVYLCASSLGAGTDTQYFGPGTRLTVL.

The V call is TRBV10-3, the J call TRBJ1-6, with 8 bases aligning to TRBD1. The CDR3 has 15 residues. The germline CDR1 and CDR2 sequences are ENHRY and SYGVKD. J lost 6 bases, V lost 6 bases, and 7 bases had no gene match. CDR3 in amino acids: CAIRATGTGNSPLHF. The CDR3 DNA reads TGTGCCATCAGAGCGACCGGGACAGGTAATTCACCCCTCCACTTT.

The chain couples TRBV9 to TRBJ2-3; 9 bases line up with TRBD1. Trimming at V came to 0 bases and at J to 2 bases, leaving 4 bases not matched to a gene. Germline V gene data show CDR1 as SGDLS and CDR2 as YYNGEE. There are 16 residues in the CDR3. Here the CDR3 DNA reads TGTGCCAGCAGCGTAGCTCGGACAGGGGCCACAGATACGCAGTATTTT. As protein: CASSVARTGATDTQYF.

The V call is TRBV27, the J call TRBJ1-2, with TRBD1 as a possible D gene (6 bases). The CDR3 sequence is 20 residues long. Deletions cut 3 bases from V and 8 bases from J, with 34 bases between. Per germline, CDR1 MNHEY and CDR2 SMNVEV (reference sequence). The CDR3 region has the DNA TGTGCCAGCAGTTTCTCCGCCGCCTTACAGGGTAACCAAATTCCTTACGGCTACACCTTC. This encodes CASSFSAALQGNQIPYGYTF.

V gene TRBV5-6 combines with J gene TRBJ2-5; D tentatively fits TRBD1 or TRBD2 (5 bases each). Germline values: CDR1 SGHDT, CDR2 YYEEEE. V dropped 4 bases and J dropped 4 bases, with 17 bases sitting between them. This CDR3 has 15 residues. CDR3 sequence: CASSLYGGGVETQYF. DNA for the CDR3: TGTGCCAGCAGCCTCTACGGTGGGGGTGTAGAGACCCAGTACTTC. The full variable domain, its missing parts supplied by reference TRBV5-6 and TRBJ2-5, is DAGVTQSPTHLIKTRGQQVTLRCSPKSGHDTVSWYQQALGQGPQFIFQYYEEEERQRGNFPDRFSGHQFPNYSSELNVNALLLGDSALYLCASSLYGGGVETQYFGPGTRLLVL.

This chain connects TRBV6-5 to TRBJ1-1, with a tentative D call TRBD1 (6 bases). The CDR3 runs to 13 residues. Trimming removed 10 bases from V and 4 bases from J, with 16 bases in between. The germline CDR1 and CDR2 sequences are MNHEY and SVGAGI. In DNA form, the CDR3 reads TGTGCCACCTCTCAGGGGAGGAGCACTGAAGCTTTCTTT. Its protein product is CATSQGRSTEAFF.

The chain uses TRBV7-3 and TRBJ2-1; D is undetermined. V dropped 6 bases and J dropped 4 bases, with 10 bases sitting between them. CDR3 length: 13 residues. The germline V gene has CDR1 SGHTA and CDR2 FQGTGA. Here the CDR3 DNA reads TGTGCCAGCAGTTCCTCAGTATACAATGAGCAGTTCTTC. Encoded protein: CASSSSVYNEQFF.